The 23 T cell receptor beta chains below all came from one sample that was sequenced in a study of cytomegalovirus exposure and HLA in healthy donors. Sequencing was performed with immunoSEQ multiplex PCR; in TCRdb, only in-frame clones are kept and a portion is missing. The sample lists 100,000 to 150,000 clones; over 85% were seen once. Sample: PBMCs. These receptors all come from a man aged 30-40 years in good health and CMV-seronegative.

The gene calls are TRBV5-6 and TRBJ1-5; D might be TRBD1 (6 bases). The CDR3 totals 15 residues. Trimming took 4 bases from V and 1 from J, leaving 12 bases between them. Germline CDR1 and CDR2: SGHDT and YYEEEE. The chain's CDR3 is CASSTSDRSNQPQHF. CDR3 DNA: TGTGCCAGCAGCACCTCGGACAGAAGCAATCAGCCCCAGCATTTT. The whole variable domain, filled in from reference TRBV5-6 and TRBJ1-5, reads DAGVTQSPTHLIKTRGQQVTLRCSPKSGHDTVSWYQQALGQGPQFIFQYYEEEERQRGNFPDRFSGHQFPNYSSELNVNALLLGDSALYLCASSTSDRSNQPQHFGDGTRLSIL.

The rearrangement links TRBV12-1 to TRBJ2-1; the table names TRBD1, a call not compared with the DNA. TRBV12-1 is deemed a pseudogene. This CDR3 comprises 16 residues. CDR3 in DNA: TGTGCCAGCAGCTTTGTATTACAGGGTCCCCACAATGAGCAGTTCTTC. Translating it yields CASSFVLQGPHNEQFF.

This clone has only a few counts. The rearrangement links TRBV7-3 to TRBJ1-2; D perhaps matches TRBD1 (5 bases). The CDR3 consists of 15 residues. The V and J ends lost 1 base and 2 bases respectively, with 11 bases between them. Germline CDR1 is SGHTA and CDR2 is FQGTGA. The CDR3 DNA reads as TGTGCCAGCAGCTTAATGGGAACAGGAAACTATGGCTACACCTTC. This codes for CASSLMGTGNYGYTF.

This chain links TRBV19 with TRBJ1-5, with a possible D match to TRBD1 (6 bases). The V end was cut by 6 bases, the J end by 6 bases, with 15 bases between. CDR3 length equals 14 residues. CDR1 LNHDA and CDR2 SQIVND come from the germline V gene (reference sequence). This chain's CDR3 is CASSDRSVSQPQHF. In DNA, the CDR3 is TGTGCCAGTAGCGACAGGAGCGTAAGTCAGCCCCAGCATTTT.

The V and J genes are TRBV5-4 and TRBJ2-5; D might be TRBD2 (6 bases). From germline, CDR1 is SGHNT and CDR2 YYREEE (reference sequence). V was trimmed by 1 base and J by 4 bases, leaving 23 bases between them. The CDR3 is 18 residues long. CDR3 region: CASSLNSAWGVIGETQYF. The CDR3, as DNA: TGTGCCAGCAGCTTGAATTCTGCGTGGGGGGTAATCGGAGAGACCCAGTACTTC.

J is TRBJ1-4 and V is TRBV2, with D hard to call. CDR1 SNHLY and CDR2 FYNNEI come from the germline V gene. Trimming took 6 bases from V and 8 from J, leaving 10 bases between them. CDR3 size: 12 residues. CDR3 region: CASSPPEEKLFF. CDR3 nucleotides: TGTGCCAGCAGCCCCCCGGAGGAAAAACTGTTTTTT.

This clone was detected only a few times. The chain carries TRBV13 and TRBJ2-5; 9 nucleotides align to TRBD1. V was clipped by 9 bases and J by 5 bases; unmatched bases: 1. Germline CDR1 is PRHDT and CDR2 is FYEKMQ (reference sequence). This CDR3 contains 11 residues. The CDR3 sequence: CASGTGETQYF. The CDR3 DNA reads TGTGCCAGTGGGACAGGGGAGACCCAGTACTTC.

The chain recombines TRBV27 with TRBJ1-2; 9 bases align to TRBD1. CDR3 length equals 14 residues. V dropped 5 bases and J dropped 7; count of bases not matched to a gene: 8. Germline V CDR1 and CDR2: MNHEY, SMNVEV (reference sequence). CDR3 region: CASSGTGGRSGYTF. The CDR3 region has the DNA TGTGCCAGCAGTGGTACAGGGGGCAGATCTGGCTACACCTTC.

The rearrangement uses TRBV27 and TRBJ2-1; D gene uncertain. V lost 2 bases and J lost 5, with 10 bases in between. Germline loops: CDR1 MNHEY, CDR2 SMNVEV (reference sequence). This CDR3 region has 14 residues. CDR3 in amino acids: CASSLGTLNNEQFF. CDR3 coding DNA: TGTGCCAGCAGTTTAGGCACGCTCAACAATGAGCAGTTCTTC.

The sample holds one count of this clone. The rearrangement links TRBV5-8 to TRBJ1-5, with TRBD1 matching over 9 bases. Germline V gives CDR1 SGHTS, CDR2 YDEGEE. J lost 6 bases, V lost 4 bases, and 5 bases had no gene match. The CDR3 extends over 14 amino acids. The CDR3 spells CASSGQGMLQPQHF. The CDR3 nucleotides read TGTGCCAGCAGCGGACAGGGGATGCTTCAGCCCCAGCATTTT.

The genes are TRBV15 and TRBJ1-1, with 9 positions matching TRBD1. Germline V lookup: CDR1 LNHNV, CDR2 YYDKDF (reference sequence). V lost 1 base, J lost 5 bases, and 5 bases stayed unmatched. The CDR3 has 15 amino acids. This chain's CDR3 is CATSRAGTGSTEAFF. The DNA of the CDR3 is TGTGCCACCAGCAGAGCCGGGACAGGGAGTACTGAAGCTTTCTTT. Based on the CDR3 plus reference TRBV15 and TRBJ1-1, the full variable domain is DAMVIQNPRYQVTQFGKPVTLSCSQTLNHNVMYWYQQKSSQAPKLLFHYYDKDFNNEADTPDNFQSRRPNTSFCFLDIRSPGLGDTAMYLCATSRAGTGSTEAFFGQGTRLTVV.

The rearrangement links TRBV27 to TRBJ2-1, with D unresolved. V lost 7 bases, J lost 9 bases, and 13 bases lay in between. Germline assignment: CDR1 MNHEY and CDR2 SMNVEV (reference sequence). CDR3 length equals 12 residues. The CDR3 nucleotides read TGTGCCAGCATCGCAGGCCCAGGTGAGCAGTTCTTC. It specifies CASIAGPGEQFF.

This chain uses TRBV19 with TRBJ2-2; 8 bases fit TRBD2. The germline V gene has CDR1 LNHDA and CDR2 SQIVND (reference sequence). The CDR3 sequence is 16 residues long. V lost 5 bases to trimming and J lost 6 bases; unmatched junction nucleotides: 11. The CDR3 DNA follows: TGTGCCAGTAGTTGGGCCGGGGGGGGTCCCTCCGGGGAGCTGTTTTTT. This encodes CASSWAGGGPSGELFF. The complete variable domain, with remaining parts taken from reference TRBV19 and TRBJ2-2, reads DGGITQSPKYLFRKEGQNVTLSCEQNLNHDAMYWYRQDPGQGLRLIYYSQIVNDFQKGDIAEGYSVSREKKESFPLTVTSAQKNPTAFYLCASSWAGGGPSGELFFGEGSRLTVL.

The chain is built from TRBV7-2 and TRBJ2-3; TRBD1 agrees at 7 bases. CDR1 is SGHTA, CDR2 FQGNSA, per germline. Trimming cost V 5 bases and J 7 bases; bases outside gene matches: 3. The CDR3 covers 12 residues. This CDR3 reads CASSEGANTQYF. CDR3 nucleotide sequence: TGTGCCAGCAGCGAGGGGGCAAATACGCAGTATTTT.

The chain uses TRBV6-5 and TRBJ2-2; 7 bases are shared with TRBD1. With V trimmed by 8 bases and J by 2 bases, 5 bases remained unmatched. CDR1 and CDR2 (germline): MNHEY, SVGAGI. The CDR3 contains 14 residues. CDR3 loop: CASRRQGNTGELFF. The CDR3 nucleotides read TGTGCCAGCCGAAGACAGGGAAACACCGGGGAGCTGTTTTTT.

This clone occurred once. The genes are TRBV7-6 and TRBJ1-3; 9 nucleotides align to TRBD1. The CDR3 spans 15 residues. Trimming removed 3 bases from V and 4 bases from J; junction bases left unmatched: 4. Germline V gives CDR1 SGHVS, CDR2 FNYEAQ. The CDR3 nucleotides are TGTGCCAGCAGCTTCGGACAGGGGTTGGGAAACACCATATATTTT. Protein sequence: CASSFGQGLGNTIYF.

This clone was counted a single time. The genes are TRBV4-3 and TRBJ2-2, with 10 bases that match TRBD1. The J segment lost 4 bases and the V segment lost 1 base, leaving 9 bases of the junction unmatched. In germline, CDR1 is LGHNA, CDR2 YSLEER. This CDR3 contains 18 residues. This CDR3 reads CASSQVIRDRGTTGELFF. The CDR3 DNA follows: TGCGCCAGCAGCCAAGTTATCCGGGACAGGGGTACCACCGGGGAGCTGTTTTTT.

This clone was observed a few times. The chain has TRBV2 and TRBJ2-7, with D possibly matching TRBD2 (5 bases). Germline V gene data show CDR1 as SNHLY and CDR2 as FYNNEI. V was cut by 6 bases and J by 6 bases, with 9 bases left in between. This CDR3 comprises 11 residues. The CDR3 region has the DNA TGTGCCAGCAGAGTCAGCGGCGAGCAGTACTTC. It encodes CASRVSGEQYF.

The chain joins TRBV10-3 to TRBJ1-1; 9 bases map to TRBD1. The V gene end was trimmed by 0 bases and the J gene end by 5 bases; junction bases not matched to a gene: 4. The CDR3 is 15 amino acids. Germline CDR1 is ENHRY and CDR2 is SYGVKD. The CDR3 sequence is CAISESGTGLTEAFF. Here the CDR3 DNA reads TGTGCCATCAGTGAGTCCGGGACAGGGTTAACTGAAGCTTTCTTT.

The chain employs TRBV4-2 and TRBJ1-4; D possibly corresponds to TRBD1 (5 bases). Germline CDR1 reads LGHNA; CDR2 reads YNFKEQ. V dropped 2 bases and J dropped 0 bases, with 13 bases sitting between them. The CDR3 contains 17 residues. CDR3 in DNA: TGTGCCAGCAGCCAAAGAGTCCAGGGATCAACTAATGAAAAACTGTTTTTT. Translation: CASSQRVQGSTNEKLFF.

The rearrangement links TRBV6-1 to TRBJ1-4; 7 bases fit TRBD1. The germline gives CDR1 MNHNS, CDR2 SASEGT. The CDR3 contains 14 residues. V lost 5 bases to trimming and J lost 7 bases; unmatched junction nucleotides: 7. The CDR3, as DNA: TGTGCCAGCAGTCCGCCAGGGGGTGGTGAAAAACTGTTTTTT. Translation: CASSPPGGGEKLFF.

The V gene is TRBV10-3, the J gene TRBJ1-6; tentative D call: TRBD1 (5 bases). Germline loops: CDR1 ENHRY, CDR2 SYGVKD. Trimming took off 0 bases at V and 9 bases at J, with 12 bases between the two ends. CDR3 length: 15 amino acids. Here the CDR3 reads CAISESGALRSPLHF. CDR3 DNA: TGTGCCATCAGTGAGTCAGGGGCTTTACGTTCACCCCTCCACTTT.

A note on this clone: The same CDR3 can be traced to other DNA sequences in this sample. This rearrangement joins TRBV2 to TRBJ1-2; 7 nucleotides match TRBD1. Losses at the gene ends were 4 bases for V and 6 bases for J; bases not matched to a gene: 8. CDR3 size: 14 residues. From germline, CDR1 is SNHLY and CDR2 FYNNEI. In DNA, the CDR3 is TGTGCCAGCAGTGGACAGGGAAGTGGGGATGGCTACACCTTC. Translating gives CASSGQGSGDGYTF.